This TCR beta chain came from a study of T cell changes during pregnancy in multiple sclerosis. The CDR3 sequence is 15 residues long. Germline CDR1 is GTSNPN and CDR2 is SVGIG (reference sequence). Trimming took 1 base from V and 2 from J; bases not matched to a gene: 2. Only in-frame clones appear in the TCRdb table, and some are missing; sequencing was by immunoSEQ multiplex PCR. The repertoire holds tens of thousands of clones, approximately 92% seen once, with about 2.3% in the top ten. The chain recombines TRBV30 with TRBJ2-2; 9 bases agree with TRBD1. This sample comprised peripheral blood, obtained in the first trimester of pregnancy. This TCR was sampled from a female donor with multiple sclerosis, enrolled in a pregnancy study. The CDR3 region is CAWSDRGLNTGELFF. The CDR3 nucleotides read TGTGCCTGGAGTGACAGGGGGCTTAACACCGGGGAGCTGTTTTTT.